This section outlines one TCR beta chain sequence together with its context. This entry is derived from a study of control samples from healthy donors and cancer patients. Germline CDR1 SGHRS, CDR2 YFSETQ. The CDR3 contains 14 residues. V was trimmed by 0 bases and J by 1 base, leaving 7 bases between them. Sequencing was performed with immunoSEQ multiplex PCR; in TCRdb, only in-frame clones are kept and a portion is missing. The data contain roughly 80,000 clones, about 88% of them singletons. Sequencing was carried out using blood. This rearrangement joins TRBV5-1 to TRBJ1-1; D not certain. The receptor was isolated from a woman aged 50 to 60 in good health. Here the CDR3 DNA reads TGCGCCAGCAGCTTGGGGCAGTCGAACACTGAAGCTTTCTTT. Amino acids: CASSLGQSNTEAFF.